Listed here are 31 T cell receptor beta chains from one sample, sequenced in a study of blood T cell repertoires in COVID-19. The table came from immunoSEQ multiplex PCR; TCRdb's copy has only in-frame clones and leaves some out. The sample records 100,000 to 150,000 clones, approximately 80% being singletons. Specimen: peripheral blood. The source of these receptors is a middle-aged man with active or convalescent COVID-19.

This rearrangement joins TRBV5-4 to TRBJ2-5; possible D gene TRBD2, 6 bases. The CDR3 totals 15 residues. Trimming shortened V by 2 bases and J by 3 bases, and 14 bases separated the two germline ends. From germline, CDR1 is SGHNT and CDR2 YYREEE (reference sequence). The CDR3 nucleotides are TGTGCCAGCAGCTTTGGGTGGGCTAGCGAAGAGACCCAGTACTTC. This codes for CASSFGWASEETQYF.

This rearrangement joins TRBV24-1 to TRBJ2-5; 8 nucleotides line up with TRBD2. Germline loops: CDR1 KGHDR, CDR2 SFDVKD. Trimming cost V 0 bases and J 1 base; bases outside gene matches: 0. There are 15 residues in the CDR3. This chain's CDR3 is CATSDLTSGQETQYF. CDR3 coding DNA: TGTGCCACCAGTGATTTGACTAGCGGCCAAGAGACCCAGTACTTC.

V gene TRBV10-3 combines with J gene TRBJ2-1; TRBD2 aligns across 7 bases. Looked up from germline, CDR1 is ENHRY and CDR2 is SYGVKD. With V trimmed by 3 bases and J by 7 bases, 6 bases remained unmatched. The CDR3 runs to 14 residues. CDR3: CAISDLGRGNEQFF. The CDR3 nucleotides read TGTGCCATCAGTGATTTGGGGCGGGGGAATGAGCAGTTCTTC.

The chain combines TRBV6-5 with TRBJ1-1, with unresolved D. V was shortened by 0 bases and J by 0 bases, with 11 bases between the two germline ends. This CDR3 has 16 amino acids. Germline loops: CDR1 MNHEY, CDR2 SVGAGI. DNA of the CDR3: TGTGCCAGCAGTTACTCTGCTGGGCAGTTGAACACTGAAGCTTTCTTT. It yields the protein CASSYSAGQLNTEAFF.

The rearrangement uses TRBV2 and TRBJ2-1; perhaps TRBD2 as D (6 bases). Trimming took 8 bases from V and 0 from J, leaving 14 bases between them. CDR3 length equals 15 residues. Germline loops: CDR1 SNHLY, CDR2 FYNNEI. The CDR3 DNA reads TGTGCCAGCCATCTTGAGACTAGCTCCTACAATGAGCAGTTCTTC. This sequence encodes CASHLETSSYNEQFF.

V usage is TRBV7-2 and J usage is TRBJ1-5; TRBD1 aligns across 7 bases. There are 14 residues in the CDR3. The V gene end was trimmed by 6 bases and the J gene end by 10 bases; junction bases not matched to a gene: 12. Germline V lookup: CDR1 SGHTA, CDR2 FQGNSA. CDR3 in amino acids: CASSSPGQWAPQHF. The CDR3 DNA is TGTGCCAGCAGTTCCCCGGGACAGTGGGCCCCCCAGCATTTT. The full variable domain, its missing parts supplied by reference TRBV7-2 and TRBJ1-5, is GAGVSQSPSNKVTEKGKDVELRCDPISGHTALYWYRQSLGQGLEFLIYFQGNSAPDKSGLPSDRFSAERTGGSVSTLTIQRTQQEDSAVYLCASSSPGQWAPQHFGDGTRLSIL.

The J gene is TRBJ1-1, the V gene TRBV29-1; tentative D call: TRBD1 (5 bases). CDR1 SQVTM and CDR2 ANQGSEA come from the germline V gene. This CDR3 comprises 14 residues. The CDR3 reads CSGSQGSANTEAFF. Written as DNA, the CDR3 is TGCAGTGGTAGCCAGGGAAGTGCGAACACTGAAGCTTTCTTT.

In DNA, the CDR3 is TGTGCCAGCAGCCAAGAGACAAATCGGGGATATGGCTACACCTTC. Its protein product is CASSQETNRGYGYTF. This chain links TRBV4-2 with TRBJ1-2; D unresolved. Per germline, CDR1 LGHNA and CDR2 YNFKEQ. The ends were cut back, 0 bases at V and 5 bases at J, with 13 bases in the middle. The CDR3 has 15 residues.

This clone has ten or more counts. The V gene is TRBV5-5, the J gene TRBJ2-2, with TRBD2 as a possible D gene (5 bases). CDR1 and CDR2 from the germline V gene are SGHKS and YYEKEE (reference sequence). The CDR3 covers 14 residues. V was trimmed by 5 bases and J by 1 base, leaving 9 bases between them. CDR3 loop: CASRGGLNTGELFF. Here the CDR3 DNA reads TGTGCCAGCAGGGGCGGGCTGAACACCGGGGAGCTGTTTTTT. The full variable domain, in which reference TRBV5-5 and TRBJ2-2 provide the parts outside the CDR3, is DAGVTQSPTHLIKTRGQQVTLRCSPISGHKSVSWYQQVLGQGPQFIFQYYEKEERGRGNFPDRFSARQFPNYSSELNVNALLLGDSALYLCASRGGLNTGELFFGEGSRLTVL.

This clone showed up just a few times. The chain uses TRBV5-4 and TRBJ1-6; 9 nucleotides line up with TRBD1. The germline V gene has CDR1 SGHNT and CDR2 YYREEE (reference sequence). The CDR3 sequence is 15 residues long. With V trimmed by 4 bases and J by 7 bases, 6 bases remained unmatched. The CDR3 spells CASSARTGDNSPLHF. The CDR3 region has the DNA TGTGCCAGCAGCGCGAGGACAGGGGACAATTCACCCCTCCACTTT.

This CDR3 is CASSIGGYEKLFF. The CDR3 DNA reads as TGTGCCAGTAGTATAGGAGGATATGAAAAACTGTTTTTT. The chain combines TRBV19 with TRBJ1-4; D is uncertain. The CDR3 has 13 residues. Germline loops: CDR1 LNHDA, CDR2 SQIVND (reference sequence). Deletions cut 1 base from V and 6 bases from J, with 6 bases between.

The V gene is TRBV5-4, the J gene TRBJ2-7; tentative D call: TRBD1 (6 bases). Germline CDR1 SGHNT, CDR2 YYREEE (reference sequence). The CDR3 sequence is 13 residues long. V lost 0 bases and J lost 9, with 13 bases in between. The CDR3 DNA reads TGTGCCAGCAGCTTGGGCGCAGGGGCAAGGCAGTACTTC. Translating it yields CASSLGAGARQYF.

The count of this clone is one. The CDR3 sequence: CASSKTTGTGGQQPQHF. As DNA, the CDR3 is TGTGCCAGCAGCAAAACCACCGGGACAGGGGGCCAACAGCCCCAGCATTTT. This chain connects TRBV7-9 to TRBJ1-5, with 12 bases that match TRBD1. Trimming removed 5 bases from V and 7 bases from J; junction bases left unmatched: 12. Looked up from germline, CDR1 is SEHNR and CDR2 is FQNEAQ (reference sequence). The CDR3 has 17 residues.

The chain combines TRBV7-2 with TRBJ1-6; D may be TRBD1 (5 bases). Germline V gene lookup returns CDR1 SGHTA and CDR2 FQGNSA. V was shortened by 5 bases and J by 7 bases, with 15 bases between the two germline ends. The CDR3 spans 15 residues. CDR3 loop: CASSPRIGGNSPLHF. DNA for the CDR3: TGTGCCAGCAGCCCCCGAATTGGGGGGAATTCACCCCTCCACTTT.

The rearrangement links TRBV2 to TRBJ2-5, with TRBD2 matching over 12 bases. Germline lookup yields CDR1 SNHLY and CDR2 FYNNEI. The CDR3 length is 15 residues. V lost 5 bases and J lost 4; bases outside the gene matches: 5. CDR3 in amino acids: CASSPPGLAGETQYF. CDR3 nucleotide sequence: TGTGCCAGCAGTCCTCCGGGACTAGCGGGAGAGACCCAGTACTTC.

This rearrangement joins TRBV9 to TRBJ2-2; 8 nucleotides agree with TRBD1. Germline V lookup: CDR1 SGDLS, CDR2 YYNGEE. Unmatched junction bases numbered 7, after V lost 6 bases and J lost 3 bases. This CDR3 spans 15 amino acids. This chain's CDR3 is CASTMTGEDTGELFF. CDR3 DNA sequence: TGTGCCAGCACCATGACAGGGGAGGACACCGGGGAGCTGTTTTTT. The complete variable domain, with remaining parts taken from reference TRBV9 and TRBJ2-2, reads DSGVTQTPKHLITATGQRVTLRCSPRSGDLSVYWYQQSLDQGLQFLIQYYNGEERAKGNILERFSAQQFPDLHSELNLSSLELGDSALYFCASTMTGEDTGELFFGEGSRLTVL.

The V gene is TRBV11-2, the J gene TRBJ1-6; no definite D call. The CDR3 is 12 residues long. CDR1 and CDR2 from the germline V gene are SGHAT and FQNNGV. Deletions cut 5 bases from V and 10 bases from J, with 9 bases between. CDR3 protein: CASSPPQSPLHF. For the CDR3, the DNA is TGTGCCAGCAGCCCCCCCCAATCACCCCTCCACTTT.

V gene TRBV30 combines with J gene TRBJ1-1; maybe TRBD1 (6 bases). The CDR3 has 13 residues. Germline assignment: CDR1 GTSNPN and CDR2 SVGIG (reference sequence). V lost 4 bases and J lost 5, with 14 bases in between. As DNA, the CDR3 is TGTGCCTGGAAGGGGGGAGGGTGGACTGAAGCTTTCTTT. Its translation is CAWKGGGWTEAFF.

The chain combines TRBV7-9 with TRBJ1-2; TRBD1 is a possible D gene (6 bases). V gave up 2 bases and J gave up 3 bases, with 13 bases separating them. CDR1 SEHNR and CDR2 FQNEAQ come from the germline V gene (reference sequence). This CDR3 is built from 15 residues. The CDR3 region has the DNA TGTGCCAGCAGCTTAAAACAGGGAATAGACTATGGCTACACCTTC. This sequence encodes CASSLKQGIDYGYTF.

This clone has more than one count but fewer than ten. V gene TRBV6-4 combines with J gene TRBJ2-1; D is possibly TRBD1 (6 bases). Trimming left V 4 bases short and J 7 bases short, with 11 bases between. The CDR3 has 13 amino acids. The germline V gene has CDR1 MRHNA and CDR2 SNTAGT. This CDR3 reads CASSGTQGNEQFF. In DNA, the CDR3 is TGTGCCAGCAGTGGAACTCAGGGGAATGAGCAGTTCTTC.

This chain joins TRBV30 and TRBJ2-7; 8 bases fit TRBD1. V shed 3 bases, J shed 2 bases, and the junction held 6 bases outside the gene matches. The CDR3 contains 14 residues. Germline loops: CDR1 GTSNPN, CDR2 SVGIG (reference sequence). CDR3 residues: CAWRTGTGTYEQYF. CDR3 DNA sequence: TGTGCCTGGAGGACCGGGACAGGTACCTACGAGCAGTACTTC.

This clone occurred once. The CDR3, as DNA: TGTGCCAGCAGCCAAGGGAGGGCAGTAGGTGAGCAGTTCTTC. It yields the protein CASSQGRAVGEQFF. The chain carries TRBV3-1 (or the pseudogene TRBV3-2) and TRBJ2-1, with a tentative D call TRBD2 (6 bases). The CDR3 runs to 14 residues. V dropped 1 base and J dropped 9 bases, with 13 bases sitting between them. Germline CDR1 and CDR2: LGHDT and YNNKEL (reference sequence).

V and J are TRBV19 and TRBJ1-1, with TRBD1 matching over 7 bases. The CDR3 loop spans 15 amino acids. CDR1 is LNHDA and CDR2 is SQIVND in the germline V gene (reference sequence). V shed 10 bases, J shed 0 bases, and the junction held 11 bases outside the gene matches. CDR3 nucleotides: TGTGCCACCTCGGACAGGAGGAACCTGAACACTGAAGCTTTCTTT. It encodes CATSDRRNLNTEAFF.

The chain combines TRBV27 with TRBJ2-5, with 10 bases fitting TRBD2. CDR1 is MNHEY and CDR2 is SMNVEV in the germline V gene (reference sequence). V dropped 7 bases and J dropped 2; count of bases not matched to a gene: 16. The CDR3 has 18 residues. CDR3 nucleotide sequence: TGTGCCAGCAATCCTGTCAGCGGGGGGGCCGCCACTCAAGAGACCCAGTACTTC. Translation gives CASNPVSGGAATQETQYF.

The rearrangement uses TRBV4-1 and TRBJ1-2; TRBD1 matches at 7 bases. The germline V gene encodes CDR1 MGHRA and CDR2 YSYEKL. Trimming removed 4 bases from V and 1 base from J; junction bases left unmatched: 3. There are 14 residues in the CDR3. CDR3 in DNA: TGCGCCAGCAGCCCAGGGGGACTTAACTATGGCTACACCTTC. Its translation is CASSPGGLNYGYTF.

The rearrangement links TRBV6-5 to TRBJ1-1, with D tentatively TRBD1 (6 bases). The CDR3 has 15 amino acids. Germline V gene lookup returns CDR1 MNHEY and CDR2 SVGAGI. V lost 6 bases, J lost 0 bases, and 14 bases lay in between. CDR3 region: CASRRQVTMNTEAFF. The CDR3 DNA is TGTGCCAGCAGGAGACAGGTTACTATGAACACTGAAGCTTTCTTT.

The chain is built from TRBV6-5 and TRBJ2-1; 9 bases fit TRBD1. With V trimmed by 4 bases and J by 6 bases, 7 bases remained unmatched. Germline assignment: CDR1 MNHEY and CDR2 SVGAGI. CDR3 size: 15 residues. In DNA form, the CDR3 reads TGTGCCAGCAGTTCCCAGGACAGGGGTGGCAATGAGCAGTTCTTC. Translating gives CASSSQDRGGNEQFF.

On this clone: The sample contains more than one DNA sequence encoding this CDR3. The chain recombines TRBV5-6 with TRBJ2-2, with D possibly matching TRBD2 (7 bases). Looked up from germline, CDR1 is SGHDT and CDR2 is YYEEEE. V lost 5 bases and J lost 3, with 14 bases in between. CDR3 length: 15 residues. The CDR3 nucleotides read TGTGCCAGCAGGCCGGGGGGCGGGGACACCGGGGAGCTGTTTTTT. Protein: CASRPGGGDTGELFF.

The V gene is TRBV27, the J gene TRBJ1-2; TRBD1 is a possible D gene (6 bases). The CDR3 contains 16 residues. Germline V gene lookup returns CDR1 MNHEY and CDR2 SMNVEV (reference sequence). V was trimmed by 4 bases and J by 4 bases, leaving 19 bases between them. The CDR3, as DNA: TGTGCCAGCAGTTCCTATTCGACAGGACCGAGCTATGGCTACACCTTC. As protein: CASSSYSTGPSYGYTF.

The chain carries TRBV27 and TRBJ1-1; the D is unclear. V was clipped by 5 bases and J by 8 bases, with 18 bases between them. Germline loops: CDR1 MNHEY, CDR2 SMNVEV (reference sequence). The CDR3 is 14 amino acids. The CDR3 is CASSAGRDQSEAFF. The DNA for the CDR3 is TGTGCCAGCAGTGCCGGGAGAGACCAAAGCGAAGCTTTCTTT.

The J gene is TRBJ2-5, the V gene TRBV3-1 (or the pseudogene TRBV3-2); 8 nucleotides align to TRBD2. J lost 3 bases, V lost 1 base, and 7 bases had no gene match. The CDR3 covers 16 residues. From germline, CDR1 is LGHDT and CDR2 YNNKEL (reference sequence). The CDR3 sequence is CASSQVWAGGEETQYF. For the CDR3, the DNA is TGTGCCAGCAGCCAAGTATGGGCGGGGGGCGAAGAGACCCAGTACTTC.